Sequencing of this T cell receptor (beta chain) was carried out in a study of radiation and T cells in renal cell carcinoma. Time point here: baseline pretreatment blood. The treatment is: 15 Gy SBRT to primary tumor, nephrectomy 4 weeks later. Per the germline V gene, CDR1 is SQVTM and CDR2 is ANQGSEA. CDR3 length: 16 amino acids. J was trimmed by 1 base and V by 3 bases; bases with no gene match: 6. Profiling relied on immunoSEQ multiplex PCR, and the TCRdb table lists in-frame clones only, not all of them. The sample shows just over 95,000 clones, 75% to 90% of them seen only once. This sequence joins TRBV29-1 and TRBJ2-3, with 11 bases identical to TRBD2. The sequenced sample was blood, obtained from a patient whose treatment included radiotherapy and nephrectomy. This clonotype was obtained from a man aged 50 to 59 with renal cell carcinoma. DNA of the CDR3: TGCAGCGTTGACCTAGCGGGGGGCTCGGGCACAGATACGCAGTATTTT. As protein: CSVDLAGGSGTDTQYF.